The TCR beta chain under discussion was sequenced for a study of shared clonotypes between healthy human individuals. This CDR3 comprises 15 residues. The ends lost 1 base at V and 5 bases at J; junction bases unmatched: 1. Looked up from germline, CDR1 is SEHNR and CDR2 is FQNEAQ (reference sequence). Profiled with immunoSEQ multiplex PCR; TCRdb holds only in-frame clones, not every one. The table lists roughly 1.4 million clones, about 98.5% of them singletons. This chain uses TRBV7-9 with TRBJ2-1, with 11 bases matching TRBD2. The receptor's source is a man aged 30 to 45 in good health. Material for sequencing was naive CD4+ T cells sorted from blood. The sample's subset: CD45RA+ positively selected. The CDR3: CASSLGLAGNNEQFF. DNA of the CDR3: TGTGCCAGCAGCTTAGGACTAGCGGGAAACAATGAGCAGTTCTTC.